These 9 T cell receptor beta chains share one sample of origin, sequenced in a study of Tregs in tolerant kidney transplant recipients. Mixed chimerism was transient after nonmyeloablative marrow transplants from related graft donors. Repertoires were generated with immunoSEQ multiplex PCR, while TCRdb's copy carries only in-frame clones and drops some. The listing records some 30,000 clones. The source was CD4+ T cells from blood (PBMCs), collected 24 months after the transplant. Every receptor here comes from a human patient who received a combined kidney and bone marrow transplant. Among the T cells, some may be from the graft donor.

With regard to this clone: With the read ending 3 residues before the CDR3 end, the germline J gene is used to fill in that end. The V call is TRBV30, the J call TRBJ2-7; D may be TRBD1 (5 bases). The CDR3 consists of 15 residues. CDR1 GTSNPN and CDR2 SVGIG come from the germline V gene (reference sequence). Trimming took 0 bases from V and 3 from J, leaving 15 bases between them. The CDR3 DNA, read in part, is TGTGCCTGGAGTGTAAGGCAGGGAATGAGCTACGAG. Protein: CAWSVRQGMSYE. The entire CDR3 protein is CAWSVRQGMSYEQYF.

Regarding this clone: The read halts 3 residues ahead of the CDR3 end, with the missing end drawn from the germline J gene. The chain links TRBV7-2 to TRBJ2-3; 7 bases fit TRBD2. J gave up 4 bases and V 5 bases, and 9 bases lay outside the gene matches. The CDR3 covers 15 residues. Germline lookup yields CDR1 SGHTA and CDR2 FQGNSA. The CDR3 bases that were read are TGTGCCAGCAGCCCCCAGGGCGGGGGTGCAGATACG. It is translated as CASSPQGGGADT. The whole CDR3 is CASSPQGGGADTQYF. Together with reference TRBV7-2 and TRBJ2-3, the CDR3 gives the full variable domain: GAGVSQSPSNKVTEKGKDVELRCDPISGHTALYWYRQSLGQGLEFLIYFQGNSAPDKSGLPSDRFSAERTGGSVSTLTIQRTQQEDSAVYLCASSPQGGGADTQYFGPGTRLTVL.

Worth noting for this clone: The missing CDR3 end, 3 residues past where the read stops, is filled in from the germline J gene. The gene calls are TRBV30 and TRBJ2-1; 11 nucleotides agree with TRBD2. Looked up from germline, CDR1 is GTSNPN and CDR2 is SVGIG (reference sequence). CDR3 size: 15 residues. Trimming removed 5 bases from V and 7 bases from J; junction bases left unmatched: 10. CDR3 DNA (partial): TGTGCCTGGGCCTCTGGGCTAGCGGGAGGAAATGAG. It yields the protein CAWASGLAGGNE. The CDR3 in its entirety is CAWASGLAGGNEQFF.

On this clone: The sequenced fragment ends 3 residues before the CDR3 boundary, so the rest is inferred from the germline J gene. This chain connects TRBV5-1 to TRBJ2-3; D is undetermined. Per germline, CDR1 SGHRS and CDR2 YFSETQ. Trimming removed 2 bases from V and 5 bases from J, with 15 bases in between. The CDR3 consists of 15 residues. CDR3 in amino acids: CASSFLGYTGDTQYF. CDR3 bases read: TGCGCCAGCAGCTTTTTAGGGTACACTGGAGATACG.

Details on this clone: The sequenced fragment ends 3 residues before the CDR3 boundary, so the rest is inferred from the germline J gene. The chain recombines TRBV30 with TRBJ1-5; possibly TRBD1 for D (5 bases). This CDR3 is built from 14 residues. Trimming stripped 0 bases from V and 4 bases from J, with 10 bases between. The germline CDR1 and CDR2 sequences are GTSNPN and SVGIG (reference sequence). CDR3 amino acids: CAWSVLRGNQPQHF. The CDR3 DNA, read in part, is TGTGCCTGGAGTGTACTAAGGGGAAATCAGCCC. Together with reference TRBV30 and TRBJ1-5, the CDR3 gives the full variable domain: SQTIHQWPATLVQPVGSPLSLECTVEGTSNPNLYWYRQAAGRGLQLLFYSVGIGQISSEVPQNLSASRPQDRQFILSSKKLLLSDSGFYLCAWSVLRGNQPQHFGDGTRLSIL.

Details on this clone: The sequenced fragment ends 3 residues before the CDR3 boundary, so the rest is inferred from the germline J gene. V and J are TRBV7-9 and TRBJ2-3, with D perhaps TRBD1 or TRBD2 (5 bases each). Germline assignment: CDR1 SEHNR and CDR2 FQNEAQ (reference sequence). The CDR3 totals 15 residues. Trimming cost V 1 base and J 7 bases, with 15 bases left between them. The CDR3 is CASSLVIGEFNTQYF. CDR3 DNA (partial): TGTGCCAGCAGCTTAGTTATAGGGGAGTTCAATACG.

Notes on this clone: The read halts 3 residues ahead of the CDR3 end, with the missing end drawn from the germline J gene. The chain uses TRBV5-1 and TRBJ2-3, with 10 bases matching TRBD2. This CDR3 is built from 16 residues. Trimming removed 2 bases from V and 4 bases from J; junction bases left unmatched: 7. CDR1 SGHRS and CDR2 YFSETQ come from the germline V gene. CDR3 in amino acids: CASSFLAGVVADTQYF. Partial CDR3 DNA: TGCGCCAGCAGCTTCCTAGCGGGAGTTGTGGCAGATACG.

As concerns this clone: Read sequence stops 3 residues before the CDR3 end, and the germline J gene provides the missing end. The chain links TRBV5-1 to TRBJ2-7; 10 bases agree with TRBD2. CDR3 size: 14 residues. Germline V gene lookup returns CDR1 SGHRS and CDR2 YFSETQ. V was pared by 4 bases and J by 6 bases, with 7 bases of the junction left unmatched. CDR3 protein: CASSPGLAGVEQYF. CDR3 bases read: TGCGCCAGCAGCCCGGGTCTAGCGGGAGTCGAG.

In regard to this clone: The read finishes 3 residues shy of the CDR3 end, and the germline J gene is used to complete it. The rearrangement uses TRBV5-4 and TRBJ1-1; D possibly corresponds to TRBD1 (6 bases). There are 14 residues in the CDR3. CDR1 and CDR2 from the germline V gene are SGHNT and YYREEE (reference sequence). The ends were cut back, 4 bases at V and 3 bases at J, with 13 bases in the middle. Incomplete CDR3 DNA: TGTGCCAGCAGCAATACAGGGTTCGACACTGAA. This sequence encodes CASSNTGFDTE. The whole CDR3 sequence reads CASSNTGFDTEAFF.